This T cell receptor (beta chain) was recorded in a study of regulatory T cells in long-lasting Graves disease. Points from the study as a whole: The small sample size may have reduced accuracy. Thyroid tissue was not studied; only peripheral blood was. Patients with persistent disease showed a bias toward TRBV28, TRBJ1-2 and TRBJ2-5.

Through Arm-PCR of CDR3 regions and iRepertoire HTBI primers, TCR beta libraries were built. MiXCR, applied by TCRdb to the multiplex PCR reads, yields one record per CDR3 protein. Of some 500,000 distinct CDR3 sequences in the sample, about 13% were seen once. The table lists this clonotype with many counts. Antigen specificity is unknown. As to time point: newly diagnosed GD, antithyroid drugs for less than 3 months. Scientists built the TCR library using RNA that was extracted from PBMCs. Germline V gene data show CDR1 as ENHRY and CDR2 as SYGVKD. The CDR3 is made up of 14 amino acids. The V and J ends lost 4 bases and 1 base respectively, with 10 bases between them. These records were also assigned to another study, of T cells in Graves' hyperthyroidism and ophthalmopathy.

The starting material was peripheral blood mononuclear cells (PBMCs), obtained at new diagnosis, from a patient treated with antithyroid drugs. This TCR came from a man aged 30 to 39 with Graves disease. The V gene is TRBV10-3, the J gene TRBJ1-1; D gene unclear. The CDR3 loop reads CAISAAGGNTEAFF. The CDR3 nucleotides read TGTGCCATCAGTGCGGCAGGTGGGAACACTGAAGCTTTCTTT.